This T cell receptor (beta chain) was obtained from a study of patients and donors after allogeneic stem cell transplantation. TCRdb called the RT-PCR reads again in MiXCR, with one record for every CDR3 protein. The sample records tens of thousands of distinct CDR3 sequences, about 48% being singletons. Trimming took off 0 bases at V and 3 bases at J, with 15 bases between the two ends. Germline loops: CDR1 MGHRA, CDR2 YSYEKL. This CDR3 has 17 amino acids. Sequences were obtained from blood, either unsorted or a sorted T cell fraction (not recorded which). The source of this sequence is a human donor who was either an allogeneic HSCT recipient or a stem cell or donor lymphocyte infusion donor (not recorded which). It is not recorded whose cells these are; they may come from a transplant donor. The chain couples TRBV4-1 to TRBJ1-5; the D gene is possibly TRBD1 (5 bases). CDR3 in amino acids: CASSQDRGQGYNQPQHF. In DNA, the CDR3 is TGCGCCAGCAGCCAAGATCGAGGTCAGGGCTACAATCAGCCCCAGCATTTT.